This entry lists 32 T cell receptor beta chains sequenced from one sample in a study of CD8 T cells in ankylosing spondylitis. TCRdb passed the 5' RACE reads through MiXCR, listing each CDR3 protein once. The sample yields around 320,000 distinct CDR3 sequences, roughly 20% seen once. The sequencing sample was made of blood, either unsorted or a sorted T cell fraction (not recorded which). These receptors were obtained from a female donor with ankylosing spondylitis or in good health (not recorded which).

This clonotype was counted between two and nine times. The chain carries TRBV4-2 and TRBJ1-1, with 8 bases identical to TRBD1. Unmatched junction bases numbered 8, after V lost 3 bases and J lost 11 bases. Germline V lookup: CDR1 LGHNA, CDR2 YNFKEQ. The CDR3 is made up of 13 amino acids. Written as DNA, the CDR3 is TGTGCCAGCAGCCAGGACAGGGATAGTGTGGCTTTCTTT. It specifies CASSQDRDSVAFF.

The V gene is TRBV5-1, the J gene TRBJ2-3; TRBD2 matches at 11 bases. Germline lookup yields CDR1 SGHRS and CDR2 YFSETQ. After removal of 3 bases from V and 4 bases from J, the junction contained 7 bases not matched to a gene. CDR3 length: 16 residues. The CDR3 sequence: CASSSVAGGPSDTQYF. The CDR3 region has the DNA TGCGCCAGCAGCTCTGTAGCGGGAGGGCCATCAGATACGCAGTATTTT.

The chain employs TRBV5-1 and TRBJ2-7; 7 bases match TRBD2. CDR1 and CDR2 from the germline V gene are SGHRS and YFSETQ. Trimming cost V 2 bases and J 3 bases; bases outside gene matches: 8. The CDR3 is 15 amino acids. The CDR3: CASSFDGGRVYEQYF. In DNA form, the CDR3 reads TGCGCCAGCAGCTTCGACGGCGGGAGAGTCTACGAGCAGTACTTC.

The rearrangement uses TRBV5-5 and TRBJ1-1; TRBD1 is a possible D gene (6 bases). The CDR3 totals 15 residues. Germline loops: CDR1 SGHKS, CDR2 YYEKEE (reference sequence). Trimming removed 4 bases from V and 11 bases from J, with 24 bases in between. The DNA of the CDR3 is TGTGCCAGCAGCAAGACGGCCGTGGACAGTTTGTCGGCTTTCTTT. This gives the protein CASSKTAVDSLSAFF.

This clonotype was counted ten times or more. The V call is TRBV12-3 or TRBV12-4, the J call TRBJ1-5; no clear D gene. The CDR3 consists of 11 residues. The V gene lost 1 base and the J gene lost 6 bases, with 1 base spanning the gap. CDR3 sequence reads: CASSLGQPQHF. CDR3 sequence (DNA): TGTGCCAGCAGTTTAGGTCAGCCCCAGCATTTT.

This clonotype was seen many times. V gene TRBV27 combines with J gene TRBJ2-1; D is unresolved. CDR1 MNHEY and CDR2 SMNVEV come from the germline V gene (reference sequence). Trimming left V 0 bases short and J 5 bases short, with 8 bases between. The CDR3 is 14 residues long. The CDR3 nucleotides read TGTGCCAGCAGTTTATCGTGGCTTGACAATGAGCAGTTCTTC. It yields the protein CASSLSWLDNEQFF.

This clonotype has a handful of counts. The chain uses TRBV10-3 and TRBJ2-7; D remains ambiguous. V lost 8 bases and J lost 5, with 10 bases in between. There are 11 residues in the CDR3. The V gene's germline CDR1 is ENHRY and CDR2 SYGVKD. The CDR3 loop is CAISEGNEQYF. CDR3 nucleotide sequence: TGTGCCATCTCAGAAGGGAACGAGCAGTACTTC.

Only a few counts were recorded for this clonotype. The chain joins TRBV5-1 to TRBJ2-1, with TRBD2 matching over 10 bases. With 1 base clipped from V and 8 bases from J, the junction kept 6 bases outside the gene matches. Germline CDR1 and CDR2: SGHRS and YFSETQ. The CDR3 is made up of 15 amino acids. Written as DNA, the CDR3 is TGCGCCAGCAGCTTGAGCGGGAGGGGAGGTGATGAGCAGTTCTTC. It specifies CASSLSGRGGDEQFF.

Many counts were recorded for this clonotype. V is TRBV10-3 and J is TRBJ2-1; D gene unclear. The V gene lost 3 bases and the J gene lost 4 bases, with 7 bases spanning the gap. The CDR3 loop spans 13 amino acids. Germline assignment: CDR1 ENHRY and CDR2 SYGVKD. This chain's CDR3 is CAISDQVYNEQFF. In nucleotides, the CDR3 is TGTGCCATCAGTGATCAGGTGTACAATGAGCAGTTCTTC.

This clonotype was seen more than once but under ten times. The CDR3 spells CASSSTPGFYGYTF. DNA of the CDR3: TGTGCCAGCAGTTCAACCCCCGGTTTTTACGGCTACACCTTC. The genes are TRBV12-3 or TRBV12-4 and TRBJ1-2; unclear D gene. Trimming took 4 bases from V and 8 from J, leaving 17 bases between them. The CDR3 runs 14 residues.

The chain couples TRBV29-1 to TRBJ2-4; 9 nucleotides agree with TRBD1. The CDR3 loop spans 13 amino acids. Unmatched junction bases numbered 8, after V lost 7 bases and J lost 7 bases. Germline CDR1 reads SQVTM; CDR2 reads ANQGSEA. The CDR3: CSARDRVDNIQYF. DNA of the CDR3: TGCAGCGCCCGGGACAGGGTGGACAACATTCAGTACTTC.

This clonotype was seen at least ten times. The J gene is TRBJ1-2, the V gene TRBV12-3 or TRBV12-4; D unclear. This CDR3 spans 13 amino acids. V gave up 2 bases and J gave up 2 bases, with 6 bases separating them. CDR3 nucleotide sequence: TGTGCCAGCAGTTTAAGAACAAACTATGGCTACACCTTC. It codes for CASSLRTNYGYTF.

The chain is built from TRBV7-2 and TRBJ2-7; no reliable D call. Per the germline V gene, CDR1 is SGHTA and CDR2 is FQGNSA. Trimming removed 2 bases at V and 3 bases at J, with 8 bases between. CDR3 length equals 13 residues. CDR3 amino acids: CASSLLQFYEQYF. CDR3 DNA: TGTGCCAGCAGCTTACTCCAGTTCTACGAGCAGTACTTC.

The gene calls are TRBV6-1 and TRBJ2-3; 10 positions agree with TRBD2. Trimming took 7 bases from V and 4 from J; bases not matched to a gene: 5. This CDR3 has 14 amino acids. The germline V gene has CDR1 MNHNS and CDR2 SASEGT. The CDR3 DNA follows: TGTGCCAGCATTGATAGCGGGAGGTCAGATACGCAGTATTTT. It yields the protein CASIDSGRSDTQYF.

V is TRBV20-1 and J is TRBJ2-7; D is undetermined. The ends were cut back, 3 bases at V and 6 bases at J, with 15 bases in the middle. This CDR3 is 13 amino acids long. The V gene's germline CDR1 is DFQATT and CDR2 SNEGSKA (reference sequence). The CDR3 protein is CSARRPPSFEQYF. The DNA of the CDR3 is TGCAGTGCTAGGAGACCCCCTTCTTTCGAGCAGTACTTC.

J is TRBJ1-1 and V is TRBV6-1; TRBD1 matches at 7 bases. CDR1 and CDR2 from the germline V gene are MNHNS and SASEGT. Unmatched junction bases numbered 3, after V lost 6 bases and J lost 2 bases. CDR3 size: 13 residues. This chain's CDR3 is CASRNRGNTEAFF. The CDR3 coding sequence is TGTGCCAGCAGAAACAGGGGAAACACTGAAGCTTTCTTT.

The chain couples TRBV18 to TRBJ2-7; 8 positions agree with TRBD2. The J segment lost 2 bases and the V segment lost 3 bases, leaving 9 bases of the junction unmatched. CDR3 length: 16 residues. Germline V gives CDR1 KGHSH, CDR2 LQKENI. The CDR3 DNA follows: TGTGCCAGCTCACCCCGAAGAGCGGGAGCGGCCTACGAGCAGTACTTC. It yields the protein CASSPRRAGAAYEQYF.

The V gene is TRBV7-9, the J gene TRBJ2-7, with TRBD1 matching 8 bases. Trimming at V came to 8 bases and at J to 2 bases, leaving 8 bases not matched to a gene. The germline V gene has CDR1 SEHNR and CDR2 FQNEAQ (reference sequence). The CDR3 consists of 14 residues. For the CDR3, the DNA is TGTGCCAGCTCCGAAGACAGGGGTCCCTACGAGCAGTACTTC. Amino acid sequence: CASSEDRGPYEQYF.

The chain uses TRBV12-3 or TRBV12-4 and TRBJ2-2; no reliable D call. The ends were cut back, 0 bases at V and 0 bases at J, with 5 bases in the middle. This CDR3 has 15 residues. CDR3 DNA sequence: TGTGCCAGCAGTTTAGCTGATCCGAACACCGGGGAGCTGTTTTTT. It encodes CASSLADPNTGELFF.

This clonotype came up many times. The chain has TRBV29-1 and TRBJ2-3; 9 bases agree with TRBD2. The CDR3 has 14 amino acids. Germline CDR1 reads SQVTM; CDR2 reads ANQGSEA. With 5 bases clipped from V and 2 bases from J, the junction kept 5 bases outside the gene matches. This CDR3 reads CSVLLAGPTDTQYF. CDR3 DNA: TGCAGCGTTTTACTAGCGGGTCCCACAGATACGCAGTATTTT.

This sequence joins TRBV6-2 or TRBV6-3 and TRBJ2-1; 10 bases line up with TRBD2. This CDR3 spans 18 amino acids. V shed 2 bases and J 3 bases; nucleotides not matched to a gene: 10. The germline V gene has CDR1 MNHEY and CDR2 SVGEGT. CDR3 DNA: TGTGCCAGCAGTTACCCCATACTAGCGGGGCCGGGCTACAATGAGCAGTTCTTC. It is translated as CASSYPILAGPGYNEQFF.

The CDR3 bases are TGCAGTGCTAGAGATCAGACATCACCCCTCCACTTT. This encodes CSARDQTSPLHF. The chain combines TRBV20-1 with TRBJ1-6; no clear D gene. The germline CDR1 and CDR2 sequences are DFQATT and SNEGSKA (reference sequence). The V and J ends lost 0 bases and 10 bases respectively, with 7 bases between them. The CDR3 has 12 amino acids.

The chain links TRBV10-3 to TRBJ2-7; tentatively, D is TRBD1 (5 bases). V dropped 0 bases and J dropped 4 bases, with 13 bases sitting between them. Germline-derived CDR1 and CDR2 are ENHRY and SYGVKD. This CDR3 has 15 residues. The CDR3, as DNA: TGTGCCATCAGTGAGTCGGGAACAGGCGAATACGAGCAGTACTTC. Amino acids: CAISESGTGEYEQYF.

The genes are TRBV5-6 and TRBJ1-4; D gene unclear. CDR1 is SGHDT, CDR2 YYEEEE, per germline. V was cut by 0 bases and J by 5 bases, with 17 bases left in between. CDR3 length equals 17 residues. The CDR3 reads CASSLVTSLTSNEKLFF. As DNA, the CDR3 is TGTGCCAGCAGCTTGGTCACGTCGCTTACCTCGAATGAAAAACTGTTTTTT.

This clonotype has more than one count but fewer than ten. The chain joins TRBV12-3 or TRBV12-4 to TRBJ2-3, with 10 bases matching TRBD1. The CDR3 runs to 15 residues. The ends lost 5 bases at V and 4 bases at J; junction bases unmatched: 6. The CDR3 loop is CASSKRQGAADTQYF. The CDR3 coding sequence is TGTGCCAGCAGTAAACGACAGGGGGCTGCAGATACGCAGTATTTT.

This clonotype has a handful of counts. V gene TRBV20-1 combines with J gene TRBJ2-7; D ambiguous. There are 13 residues in the CDR3. The germline V and J ends were trimmed by 3 bases and 3 bases, with 12 bases remaining between them. CDR1 is DFQATT and CDR2 is SNEGSKA in the germline V gene (reference sequence). The CDR3 region is CSASDGLYYEQYF. CDR3 DNA: TGCAGTGCTAGCGACGGATTGTACTACGAGCAGTACTTC.

This clonotype was seen a few times. This chain uses TRBV10-2 with TRBJ1-1; TRBD1 matches at 9 bases. After removal of 11 bases from V and 0 bases from J, the junction contained 19 bases not matched to a gene. Germline CDR1 and CDR2: WSHSY and SAAADI. CDR3 length: 18 residues. As DNA, the CDR3 is TGCGCCCCGCTGTCTTCAGACAGGGGGAGTGGGTTGAACACTGAAGCTTTCTTT. Its translation is CAPLSSDRGSGLNTEAFF.

This chain's CDR3 is CASSPSGGRETQYF. The DNA for the CDR3 is TGTGCCAGCAGCCCTAGTGGGGGTCGAGAGACCCAGTACTTC. The chain links TRBV28 to TRBJ2-5; the D gene could be TRBD1 or TRBD2 (5 bases each). Germline-derived CDR1 and CDR2 are MDHEN and SYDVKM. V lost 6 bases, J lost 4 bases, and 15 bases lay in between. The CDR3 runs 14 residues.

The table lists this clonotype with many counts. The gene calls are TRBV7-2 and TRBJ2-7; 10 nucleotides line up with TRBD2. The CDR3 runs to 16 residues. Germline V gene lookup returns CDR1 SGHTA and CDR2 FQGNSA. The junction had 5 bases not matched to a gene; V was cut back by 3 bases and J by 0 bases. The CDR3 nucleotides read TGTGCCAGCAGCTTGAGGACTAGCGGTAGCTCCTACGAGCAGTACTTC. Encoded protein: CASSLRTSGSSYEQYF.

The V gene is TRBV15, the J gene TRBJ1-6; 11 positions agree with TRBD1. CDR3 length equals 15 residues. The ends lost 2 bases at V and 14 bases at J; junction bases unmatched: 8. Germline-derived CDR1 and CDR2 are LNHNV and YYDKDF (reference sequence). Here the CDR3 reads CATSRPGTGGDTLHF. The CDR3 bases are TGTGCCACCAGCAGACCCGGGACAGGGGGAGACACCCTCCACTTT.

V is TRBV29-1 and J is TRBJ2-4; TRBD1 matches at 7 bases. This CDR3 is 11 amino acids long. Unmatched junction bases numbered 1, after V lost 4 bases and J lost 7 bases. Germline CDR1 SQVTM, CDR2 ANQGSEA. CDR3 sequence: CSVVRGNIQYF. The CDR3 coding sequence is TGCAGCGTTGTCAGGGGGAACATTCAGTACTTC.

The V gene is TRBV25-1, the J gene TRBJ2-6; D unresolved. The germline V gene has CDR1 MGHDK and CDR2 SYGVNS. The V and J ends lost 5 bases and 3 bases respectively, with 8 bases between them. The CDR3 totals 14 residues. The chain's CDR3 is CASSSLGGANVLTF. CDR3 coding DNA: TGTGCCAGCAGTAGCTTAGGTGGGGCCAACGTCCTGACTTTC.